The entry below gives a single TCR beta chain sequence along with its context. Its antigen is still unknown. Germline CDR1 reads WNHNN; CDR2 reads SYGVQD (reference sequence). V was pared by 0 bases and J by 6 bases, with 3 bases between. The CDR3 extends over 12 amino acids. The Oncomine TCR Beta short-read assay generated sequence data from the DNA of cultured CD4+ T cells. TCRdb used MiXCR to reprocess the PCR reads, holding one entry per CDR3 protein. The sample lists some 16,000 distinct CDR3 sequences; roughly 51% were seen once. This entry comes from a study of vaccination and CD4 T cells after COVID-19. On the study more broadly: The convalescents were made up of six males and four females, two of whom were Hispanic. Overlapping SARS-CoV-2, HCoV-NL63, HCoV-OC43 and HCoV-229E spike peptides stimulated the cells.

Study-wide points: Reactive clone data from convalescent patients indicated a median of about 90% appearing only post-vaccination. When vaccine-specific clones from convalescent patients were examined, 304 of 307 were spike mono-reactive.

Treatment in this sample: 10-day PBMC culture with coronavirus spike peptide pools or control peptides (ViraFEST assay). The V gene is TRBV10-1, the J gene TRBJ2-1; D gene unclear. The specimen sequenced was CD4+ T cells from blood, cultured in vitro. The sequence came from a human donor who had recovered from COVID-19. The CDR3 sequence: CASSESPNEQFF. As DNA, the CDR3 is TGCGCCAGCAGTGAGTCTCCCAATGAGCAGTTCTTC.